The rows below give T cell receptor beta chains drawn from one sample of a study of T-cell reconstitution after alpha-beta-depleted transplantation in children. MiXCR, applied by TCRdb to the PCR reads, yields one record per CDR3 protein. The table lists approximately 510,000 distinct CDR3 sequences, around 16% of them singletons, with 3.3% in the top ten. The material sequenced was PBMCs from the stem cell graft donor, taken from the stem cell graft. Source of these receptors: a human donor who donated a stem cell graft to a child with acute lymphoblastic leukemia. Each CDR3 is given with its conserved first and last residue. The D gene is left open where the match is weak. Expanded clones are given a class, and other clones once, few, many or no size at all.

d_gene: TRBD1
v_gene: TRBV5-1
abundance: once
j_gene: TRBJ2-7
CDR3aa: CASSVLQGTQHEQYF
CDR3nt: TGCGCCAGCAGCGTCCTACAGGGGACCCAGCACGAGCAGTACTTC

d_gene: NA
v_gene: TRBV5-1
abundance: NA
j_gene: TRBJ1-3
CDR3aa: CASSLGPTDTIYF
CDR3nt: TGCGCCAGCAGCTTGGGGCCAACAGACACCATATATTTT

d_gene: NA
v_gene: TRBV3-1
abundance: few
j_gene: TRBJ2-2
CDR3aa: CASSTASSTGELFF
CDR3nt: TGTGCCAGCAGTACGGCCTCTTCCACCGGGGAGCTGTTTTTT

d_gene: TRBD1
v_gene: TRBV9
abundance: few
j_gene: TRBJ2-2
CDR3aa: CASSVLGQVNTGELFF
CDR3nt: TGTGCCAGCAGCGTTCTGGGACAGGTAAACACCGGGGAGCTGTTTTTT

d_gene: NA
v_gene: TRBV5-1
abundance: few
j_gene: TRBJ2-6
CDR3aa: CASSPYSREVRYSGANVLTF
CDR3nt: TGCGCCAGCAGCCCCTATTCTCGGGAAGTGCGCTACTCTGGGGCCAACGTCCTGACTTTC

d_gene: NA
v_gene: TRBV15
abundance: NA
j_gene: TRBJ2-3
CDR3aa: CATGVSETDTQYF
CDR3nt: TGTGCCACAGGGGTGAGTGAAACAGATACGCAGTATTTT

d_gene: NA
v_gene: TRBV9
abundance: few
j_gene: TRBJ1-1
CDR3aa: CASSVGRGGEAFF
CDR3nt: TGTGCCAGCAGCGTAGGCAGGGGCGGTGAAGCTTTCTTT

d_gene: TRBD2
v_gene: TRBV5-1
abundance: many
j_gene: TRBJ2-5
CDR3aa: CASSRGLAGDGETQYF
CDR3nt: TGCGCCAGCAGCAGGGGACTAGCGGGAGACGGGGAGACCCAGTACTTC

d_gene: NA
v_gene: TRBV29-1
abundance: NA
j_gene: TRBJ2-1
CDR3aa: CSAGYNEQFF
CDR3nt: TGCAGCGCAGGGTACAATGAGCAGTTCTTC

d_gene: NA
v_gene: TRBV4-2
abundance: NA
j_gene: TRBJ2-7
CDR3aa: CASSQPQGSYEQYF
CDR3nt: TGTGCCAGCAGCCAGCCGCAGGGATCCTACGAGCAGTACTTC

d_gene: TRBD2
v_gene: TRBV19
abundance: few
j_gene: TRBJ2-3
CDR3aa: CASQSGRPDTQYF
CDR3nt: TGTGCCAGTCAAAGCGGGAGGCCAGATACGCAGTATTTT

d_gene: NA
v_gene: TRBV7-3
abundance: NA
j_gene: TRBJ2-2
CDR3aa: CASSLSRGSRGTGELFF
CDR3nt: TGTGCCAGCAGCTTATCCCGGGGAAGTAGGGGCACCGGGGAGCTGTTTTTT

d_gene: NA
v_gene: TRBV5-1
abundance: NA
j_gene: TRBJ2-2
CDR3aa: CASSLYGIPDPRELFF
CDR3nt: TGCGCCAGCAGCTTGTACGGGATTCCAGATCCCCGGGAGCTGTTTTTT

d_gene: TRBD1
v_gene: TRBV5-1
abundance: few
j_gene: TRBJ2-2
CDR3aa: CASKSNDRATTNTGELFF
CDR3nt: TGCGCCAGCAAATCTAACGACAGGGCAACAACGAACACCGGGGAGCTGTTTTTT

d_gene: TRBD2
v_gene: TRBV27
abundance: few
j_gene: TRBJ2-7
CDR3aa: CASSYTSGRAFVGEQYF
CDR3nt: TGTGCCAGCAGTTACACTAGCGGGAGGGCCTTTGTCGGCGAGCAGTACTTC

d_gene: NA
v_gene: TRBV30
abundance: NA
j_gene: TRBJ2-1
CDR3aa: CAWSVGQLYEQFF
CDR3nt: TGTGCCTGGAGTGTAGGCCAGCTTTATGAGCAGTTCTTC

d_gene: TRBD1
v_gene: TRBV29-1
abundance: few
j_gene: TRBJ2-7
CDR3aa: CSVWTPKTGAYEQYF
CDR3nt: TGCAGCGTTTGGACGCCGAAGACAGGGGCCTACGAGCAGTACTTC

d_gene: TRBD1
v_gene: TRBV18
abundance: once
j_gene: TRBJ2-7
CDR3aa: CASSPGDRADEQYF
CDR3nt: TGTGCCAGCTCACCGGGGGACAGGGCCGACGAGCAGTACTTC

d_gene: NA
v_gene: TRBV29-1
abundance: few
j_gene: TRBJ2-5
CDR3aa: CSVEDPGVGETQYF
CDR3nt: TGCAGCGTTGAAGACCCAGGCGTCGGAGAGACCCAGTACTTC

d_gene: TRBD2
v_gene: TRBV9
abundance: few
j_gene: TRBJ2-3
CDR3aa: CASSVVAGDTDTQYF
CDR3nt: TGTGCCAGCAGCGTAGTGGCGGGAGACACAGATACGCAGTATTTT

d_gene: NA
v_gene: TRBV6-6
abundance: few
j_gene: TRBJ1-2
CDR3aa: CASKQGNYGYTF
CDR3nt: TGTGCCAGCAAGCAGGGGAACTATGGCTACACCTTC

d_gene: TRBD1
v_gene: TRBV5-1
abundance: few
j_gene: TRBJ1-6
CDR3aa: CASSPLGQNNSPLHF
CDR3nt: TGCGCCAGCAGTCCACTGGGACAGAATAATTCACCCCTCCACTTT

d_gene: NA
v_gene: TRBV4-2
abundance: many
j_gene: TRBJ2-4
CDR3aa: CASSQGGVSAKNIQYF
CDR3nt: TGTGCCAGCAGCCAAGGGGGAGTTTCAGCCAAAAACATTCAGTACTTC

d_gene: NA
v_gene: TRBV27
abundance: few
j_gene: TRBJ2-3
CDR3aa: CASRAPAADTQYF
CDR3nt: TGTGCCAGCAGGGCGCCGGCGGCAGATACGCAGTATTTT

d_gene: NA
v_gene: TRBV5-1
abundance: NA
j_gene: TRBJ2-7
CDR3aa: CASSPEGPMDEQYF
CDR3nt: TGCGCCAGCAGCCCAGAGGGGCCAATGGACGAGCAGTACTTC

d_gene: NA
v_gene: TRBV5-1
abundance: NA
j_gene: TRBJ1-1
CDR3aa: CASSLWLLGITEAFF
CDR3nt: TGCGCCAGCAGTTTATGGCTTCTGGGGATCACTGAAGCTTTCTTT

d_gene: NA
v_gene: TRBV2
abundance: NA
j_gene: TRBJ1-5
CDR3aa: CASSDFNVSPQHF
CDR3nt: TGTGCCAGCAGTGATTTTAATGTATCCCCCCAGCATTTT

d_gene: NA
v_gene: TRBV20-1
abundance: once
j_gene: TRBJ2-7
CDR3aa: CSARVSSLQYF
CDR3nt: TGCAGTGCTAGAGTGTCTAGCCTGCAGTACTTC

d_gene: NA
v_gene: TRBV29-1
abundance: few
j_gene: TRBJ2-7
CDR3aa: CSARSGTQLTYEQYF
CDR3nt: TGCAGCGCCCGGTCCGGGACACAACTTACTTACGAGCAGTACTTC

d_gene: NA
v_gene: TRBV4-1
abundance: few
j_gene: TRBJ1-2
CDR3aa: CASSSYYGYTF
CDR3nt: TGCGCCAGCAGCTCGTACTATGGCTACACCTTC

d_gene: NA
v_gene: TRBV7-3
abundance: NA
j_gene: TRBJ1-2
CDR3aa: CASSSGHNYGYTF
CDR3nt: TGTGCCAGCAGCTCGGGACATAACTATGGCTACACCTTC

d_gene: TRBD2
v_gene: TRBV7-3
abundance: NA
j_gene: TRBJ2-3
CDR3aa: CASSLLGGGRTDTQYF
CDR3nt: TGTGCCAGCAGCCTACTAGGCGGGGGGCGCACAGATACGCAGTATTTT

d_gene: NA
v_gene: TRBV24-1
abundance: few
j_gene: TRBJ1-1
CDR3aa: CATSDSSGYTEAFF
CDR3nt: TGTGCCACCAGTGATTCCTCCGGGTACACTGAAGCTTTCTTT

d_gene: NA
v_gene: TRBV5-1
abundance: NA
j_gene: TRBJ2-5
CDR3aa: CASSLAERRQETQYF
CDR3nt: TGCGCCAGCAGCTTGGCAGAGCGGAGACAAGAGACCCAGTACTTC

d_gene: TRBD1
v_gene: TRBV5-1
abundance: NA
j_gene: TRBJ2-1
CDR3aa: CASSHTVFRQGVGNEQFF
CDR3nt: TGCGCCAGCAGCCATACCGTATTTAGACAGGGGGTTGGCAATGAGCAGTTCTTC

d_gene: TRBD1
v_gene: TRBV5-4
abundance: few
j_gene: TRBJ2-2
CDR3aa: CASSGGQGVAGELFF
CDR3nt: TGTGCCAGCAGCGGGGGACAGGGGGTAGCCGGGGAGCTGTTTTTT

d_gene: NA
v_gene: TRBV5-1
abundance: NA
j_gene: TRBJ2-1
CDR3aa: CASSLWLGGNEQFF
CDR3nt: TGCGCCAGCAGCTTGTGGCTAGGGGGCAATGAGCAGTTCTTC

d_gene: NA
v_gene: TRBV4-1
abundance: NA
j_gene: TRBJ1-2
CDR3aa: CASSQAGGADGYTF
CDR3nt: TGCGCCAGCAGCCAAGCTGGGGGGGCGGATGGCTACACCTTC

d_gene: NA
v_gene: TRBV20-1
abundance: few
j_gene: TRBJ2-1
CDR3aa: CSARGPAGGSGEQFF
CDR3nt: TGCAGTGCTAGAGGCCCAGCGGGCGGCTCCGGCGAGCAGTTCTTC

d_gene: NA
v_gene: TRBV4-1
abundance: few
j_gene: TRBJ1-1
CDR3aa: CASSLEGHFNTEAFF
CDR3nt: TGCGCCAGCAGCCTAGAAGGACATTTCAACACTGAAGCTTTCTTT

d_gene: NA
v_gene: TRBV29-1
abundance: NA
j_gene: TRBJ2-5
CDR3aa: CSALEPGTEQETQYF
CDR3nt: TGCAGCGCCCTGGAGCCGGGGACCGAACAAGAGACCCAGTACTTC

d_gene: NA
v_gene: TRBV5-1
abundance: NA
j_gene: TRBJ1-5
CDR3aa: CASSRDNPQPQHF
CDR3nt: TGCGCCAGCAGTCGGGACAACCCGCAGCCCCAGCATTTT

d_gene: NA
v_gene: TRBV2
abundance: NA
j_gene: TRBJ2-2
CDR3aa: CASSEAEWVEELFF
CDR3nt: TGTGCCAGCAGTGAAGCGGAGTGGGTGGAGGAGCTGTTTTTT

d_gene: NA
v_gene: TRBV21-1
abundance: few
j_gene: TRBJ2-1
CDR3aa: CASSKSHDCGSYNEQFF
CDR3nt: TGTGCCAGCAGCAAAAGCCACGATTGTGGGAGCTACAATGAGCAGTTCTTC

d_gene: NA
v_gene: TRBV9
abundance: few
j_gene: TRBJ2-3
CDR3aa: CASSFDGQPSLRDTQYF
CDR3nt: TGTGCCAGCAGCTTCGACGGACAGCCCTCCCTTAGGGATACGCAGTATTTT

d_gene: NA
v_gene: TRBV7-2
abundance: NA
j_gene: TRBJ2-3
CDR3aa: CASRQLPTDTQYF
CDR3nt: TGTGCCAGCAGACAGCTCCCCACAGATACGCAGTATTTT

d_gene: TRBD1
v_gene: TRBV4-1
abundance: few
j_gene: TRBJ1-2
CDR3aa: CASSQDPLIYRGRLYGYTF
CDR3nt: TGCGCCAGCAGCCAAGATCCTTTAATTTACAGGGGGCGCCTCTATGGCTACACCTTC

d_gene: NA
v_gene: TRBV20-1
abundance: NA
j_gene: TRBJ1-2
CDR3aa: CSARGQTNYGYTF
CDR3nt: TGCAGTGCTAGAGGTCAGACTAACTATGGCTACACCTTC

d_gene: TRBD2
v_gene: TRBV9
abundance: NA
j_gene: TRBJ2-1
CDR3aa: CASSVGSAGGNEQFF
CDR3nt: TGTGCCAGCAGCGTGGGGTCGGCGGGGGGTAATGAGCAGTTCTTC

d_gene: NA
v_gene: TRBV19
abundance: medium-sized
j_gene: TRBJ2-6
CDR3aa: CASSITRSGANVLTF
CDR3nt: TGTGCCAGTAGTATAACCCGCTCTGGGGCCAACGTCCTGACTTTC

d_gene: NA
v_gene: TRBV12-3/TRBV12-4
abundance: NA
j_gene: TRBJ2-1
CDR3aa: CASSFVWNEQFF
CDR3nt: TGTGCCAGCAGCTTCGTGTGGAATGAGCAGTTCTTC

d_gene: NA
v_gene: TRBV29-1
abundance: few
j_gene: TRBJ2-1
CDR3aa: CSVEGQVYNEQFF
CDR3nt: TGCAGCGTTGAGGGACAAGTCTACAATGAGCAGTTCTTC

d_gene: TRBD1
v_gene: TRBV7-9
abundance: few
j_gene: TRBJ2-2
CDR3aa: CASSLLGQGYTGELFF
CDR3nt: TGTGCCAGCAGCCTCCTGGGACAGGGCTACACCGGGGAGCTGTTTTTT